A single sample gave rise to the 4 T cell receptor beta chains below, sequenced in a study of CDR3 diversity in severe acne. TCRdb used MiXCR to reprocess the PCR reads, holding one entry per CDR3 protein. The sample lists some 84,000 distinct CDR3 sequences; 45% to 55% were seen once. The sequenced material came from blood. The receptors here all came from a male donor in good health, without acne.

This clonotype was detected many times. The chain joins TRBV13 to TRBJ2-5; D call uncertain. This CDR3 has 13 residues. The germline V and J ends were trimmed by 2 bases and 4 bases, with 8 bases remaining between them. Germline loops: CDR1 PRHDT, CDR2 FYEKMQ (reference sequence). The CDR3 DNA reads TGTGCCAGCAGCTTACAGCGAAGAGAGACCCAGTACTTC. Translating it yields CASSLQRRETQYF.

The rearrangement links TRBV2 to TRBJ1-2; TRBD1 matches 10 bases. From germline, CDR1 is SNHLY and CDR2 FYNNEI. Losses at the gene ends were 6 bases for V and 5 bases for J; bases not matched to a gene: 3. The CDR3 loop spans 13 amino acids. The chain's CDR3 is CASRGTGEYGYTF. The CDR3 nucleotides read TGTGCCAGCAGGGGGACAGGGGAATATGGCTACACCTTC.

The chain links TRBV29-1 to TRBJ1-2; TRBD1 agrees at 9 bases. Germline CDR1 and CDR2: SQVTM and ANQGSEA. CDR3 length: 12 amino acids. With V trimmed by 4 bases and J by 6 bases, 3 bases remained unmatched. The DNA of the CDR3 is TGCAGCGTTGGAACAGGGGGCGATGGCTACACCTTC. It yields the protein CSVGTGGDGYTF.

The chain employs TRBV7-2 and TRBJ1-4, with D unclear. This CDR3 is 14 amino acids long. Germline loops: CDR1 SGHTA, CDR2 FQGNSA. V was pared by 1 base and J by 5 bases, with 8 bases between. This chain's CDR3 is CASSLGRTNEKLFF. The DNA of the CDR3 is TGTGCCAGCAGCTTAGGACGGACGAATGAAAAACTGTTTTTT.